This section outlines one T cell receptor beta chain sequence together with its context. The CDR3 length is 15 residues. In germline, CDR1 is SGHNT, CDR2 YYREEE (reference sequence). Trimming shortened V by 4 bases and J by 3 bases, and 16 bases separated the two germline ends. These data are taken from a study of blood T cell repertoires in COVID-19. Data came from immunoSEQ multiplex PCR; TCRdb stores just in-frame clones and leaves some out. The sample carries some 170,000 clones, 60% to 80% recorded once. This TCR was recovered from a man aged 65-85 years with acute or convalescent COVID-19. This chain joins TRBV5-4 and TRBJ1-2; TRBD1 is a possible D gene (6 bases). Sequencing was performed on peripheral blood. The CDR3 is CASSPQGPGHYGYTF. The DNA of the CDR3 is TGTGCCAGCAGCCCACAGGGTCCGGGACACTATGGCTACACCTTC.